This T cell receptor (beta chain) derives from a study of CD4 T cells in relation to SARS-CoV-2 and coronaviruses. Study in general: PBMCs were cultured with antigen for roughly nine days before TCR beta sequencing. Convalescent patients had median age 38.5 years, range about 21 to 75.

Profiled with immunoSEQ multiplex PCR; TCRdb holds only in-frame clones, not every one. The sample lists 35,000 or so clones; roughly 83% were seen once. About this clone itself: The antigen is unknown.

V lost 3 bases, J lost 2 bases, and 5 bases lay in between. This CDR3 has 12 residues. The germline V gene encodes CDR1 GTSNPN and CDR2 SVGIG (reference sequence). This receptor was identified in an adult with COVID-19. The chain recombines TRBV30 with TRBJ1-3; D is uncertain. The specimen was naive CD4+ T cells from PBMCs, cultured in vitro. Subset meaning: naive CD4+ T cells isolated by negative enrichment. As DNA, the CDR3 is TGTGCCTGGAGGAGGGCTGGAAACACCATATATTTT. This encodes CAWRRAGNTIYF.